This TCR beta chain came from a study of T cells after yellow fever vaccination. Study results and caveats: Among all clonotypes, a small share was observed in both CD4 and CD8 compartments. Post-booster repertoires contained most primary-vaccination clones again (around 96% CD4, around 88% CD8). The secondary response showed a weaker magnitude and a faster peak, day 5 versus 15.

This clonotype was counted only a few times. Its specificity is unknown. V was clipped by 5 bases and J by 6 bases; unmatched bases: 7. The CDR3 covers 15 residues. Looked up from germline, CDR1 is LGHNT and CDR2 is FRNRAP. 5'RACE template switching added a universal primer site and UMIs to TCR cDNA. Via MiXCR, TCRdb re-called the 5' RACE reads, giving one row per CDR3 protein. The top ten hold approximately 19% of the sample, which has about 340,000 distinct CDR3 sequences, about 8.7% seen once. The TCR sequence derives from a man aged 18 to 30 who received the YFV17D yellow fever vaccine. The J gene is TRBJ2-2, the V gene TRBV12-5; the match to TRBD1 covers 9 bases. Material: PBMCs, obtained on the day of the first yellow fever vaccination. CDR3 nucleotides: TGTGCTAGTGGTACGGACAGGGGTCTCCCCGGGGAGCTGTTTTTT. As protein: CASGTDRGLPGELFF.